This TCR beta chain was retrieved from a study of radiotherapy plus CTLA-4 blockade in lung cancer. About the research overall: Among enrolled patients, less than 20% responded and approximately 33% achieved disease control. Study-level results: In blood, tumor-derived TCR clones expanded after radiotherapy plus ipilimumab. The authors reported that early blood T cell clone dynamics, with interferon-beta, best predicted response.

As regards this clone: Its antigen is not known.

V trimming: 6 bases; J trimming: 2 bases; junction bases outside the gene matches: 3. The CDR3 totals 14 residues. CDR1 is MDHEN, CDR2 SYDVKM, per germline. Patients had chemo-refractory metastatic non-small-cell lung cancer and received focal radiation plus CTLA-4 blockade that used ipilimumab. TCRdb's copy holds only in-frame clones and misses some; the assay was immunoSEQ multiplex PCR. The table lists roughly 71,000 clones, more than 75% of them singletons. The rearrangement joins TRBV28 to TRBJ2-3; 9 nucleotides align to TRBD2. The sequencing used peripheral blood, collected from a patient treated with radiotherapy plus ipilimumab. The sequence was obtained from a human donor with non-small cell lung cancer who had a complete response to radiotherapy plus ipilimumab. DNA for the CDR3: TGTGCCAGCAGCAGGACTAGCGACACAGATACGCAGTATTTT. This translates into CASSRTSDTDTQYF.